This TCR beta chain was identified during a study of patients and donors after allogeneic stem cell transplantation. The CDR3 loop spans 12 amino acids. Germline CDR1 MNHEY, CDR2 SVGEGT. Between the trimmed V and J ends, which lost 2 bases and 7 bases, there was a span of 6 bases. TCRdb itself ran the RT-PCR reads through MiXCR, one entry per CDR3 protein. Here the sample spans 45,000 to 65,000 distinct CDR3 sequences, approximately 12% being singletons. This chain joins TRBV6-2 or TRBV6-3 and TRBJ2-1; the D is unclear. The material sequenced was blood, either unsorted or a sorted T cell fraction (not recorded which). The source is a human donor who was either an allogeneic HSCT recipient or a stem cell or donor lymphocyte infusion donor (not recorded which). It is not recorded whose cells these are; they may come from a transplant donor. The CDR3 bases are TGTGCCAGCAGTTACAGCGTAAATGAGCAGTTCTTC. Translated: CASSYSVNEQFF.